The sequence of this TCR beta chain was determined in a study of blood T cell repertoires in COVID-19. Study details: From T cells, B-cell-depleted T cells, or PBMCs came the material, which was cDNA or gDNA.

The CDR3 is 16 amino acids. The junction had 6 bases not matched to a gene; V was cut back by 5 bases and J by 2 bases. Looked up from germline, CDR1 is LNHDA and CDR2 is SQIVND (reference sequence). Method: immunoSEQ multiplex PCR; TCRdb's copy keeps in-frame clones and lacks some. The sample has around 70,000 clones; roughly nine tenths are singletons. This TCR came from a man aged 45-60 years with COVID-19, enrolled during active disease. Sample: peripheral blood. The chain couples TRBV19 to TRBJ2-1; 10 nucleotides agree with TRBD2. The CDR3, as DNA: TGTGCCAGTAGTCGCAGGACTAGCGGCGCCTACAATGAGCAGTTCTTC. This translates into CASSRRTSGAYNEQFF.